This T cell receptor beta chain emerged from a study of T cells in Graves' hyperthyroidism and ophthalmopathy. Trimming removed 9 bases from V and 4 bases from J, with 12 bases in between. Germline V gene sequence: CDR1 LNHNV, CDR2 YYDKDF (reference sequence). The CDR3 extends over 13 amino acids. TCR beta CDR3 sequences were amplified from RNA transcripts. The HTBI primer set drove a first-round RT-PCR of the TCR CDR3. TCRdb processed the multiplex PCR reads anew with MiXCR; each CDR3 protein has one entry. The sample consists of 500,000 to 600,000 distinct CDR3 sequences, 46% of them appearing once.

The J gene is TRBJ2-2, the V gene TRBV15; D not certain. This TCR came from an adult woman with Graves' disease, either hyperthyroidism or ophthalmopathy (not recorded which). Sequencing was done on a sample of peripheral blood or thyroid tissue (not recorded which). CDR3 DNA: TGTGCCACTGGACCCTTTAGCACCGGGGAGCTGTTTTTT. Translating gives CATGPFSTGELFF.